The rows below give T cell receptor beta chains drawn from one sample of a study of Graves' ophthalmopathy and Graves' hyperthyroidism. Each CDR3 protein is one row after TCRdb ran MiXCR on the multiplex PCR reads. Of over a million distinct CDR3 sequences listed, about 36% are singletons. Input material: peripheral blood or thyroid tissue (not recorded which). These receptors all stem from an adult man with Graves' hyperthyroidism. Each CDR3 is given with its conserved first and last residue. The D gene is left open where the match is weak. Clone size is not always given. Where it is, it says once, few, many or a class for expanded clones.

CDR3 DNA: TGTGCCAGCAGCTTTGGACAGGGGTTGGGCACTGAAGCTTTCTTT
CDR3 protein: CASSFGQGLGTEAFF
J gene: TRBJ1-1
D gene: TRBD1
V gene: TRBV5-8
clone size: many

CDR3 DNA: TGTGCCAGCAGGTCTGGGACAGCAGAGACCCAGTACTTC
CDR3 protein: CASRSGTAETQYF
J gene: TRBJ2-5
D gene: TRBD1
V gene: TRBV7-2
clone size: NA

CDR3 DNA: TGTGCCAGCAGTCCACCCTATAGCAATCAGCCCCAGCATTTT
CDR3 protein: CASSPPYSNQPQHF
J gene: TRBJ1-5
D gene: NA
V gene: TRBV28
clone size: few

CDR3 DNA: TGTGCCAGCAGTGCGACAGGGAGGCAGCCCCAGCATTTT
CDR3 protein: CASSATGRQPQHF
J gene: TRBJ1-5
D gene: TRBD1
V gene: TRBV6-2/TRBV6-3
clone size: NA

CDR3 DNA: TGTGCCATCAGTCCAAACACAGGGAAGGTCGAGCAGTACTTC
CDR3 protein: CAISPNTGKVEQYF
J gene: TRBJ2-7
D gene: NA
V gene: TRBV10-3
clone size: many

CDR3 DNA: TGCAGCGTTGAACAGGCGGGAGGGTACGGCTACACCTTC
CDR3 protein: CSVEQAGGYGYTF
J gene: TRBJ1-2
D gene: NA
V gene: TRBV29-1
clone size: once

CDR3 DNA: TGTGCCATCGGAACAGGGTACGAGCAGTACTTC
CDR3 protein: CAIGTGYEQYF
J gene: TRBJ2-7
D gene: NA
V gene: TRBV6-2/TRBV6-3
clone size: many

CDR3 DNA: TGCGCCAGCAGCCTTGAACAGCGCTCTGGGGCCAACGTCCTGACTTTC
CDR3 protein: CASSLEQRSGANVLTF
J gene: TRBJ2-6
D gene: NA
V gene: TRBV5-1
clone size: many

CDR3 DNA: TGTGCCATCCCAAGAGGGAATAGAGGGGGCGGAGTCTATGGCTACACCTTC
CDR3 protein: CAIPRGNRGGGVYGYTF
J gene: TRBJ1-2
D gene: TRBD1
V gene: TRBV12-3/TRBV12-4
clone size: NA

CDR3 DNA: TGTGCCAGCAGCTTCGGGACAGGGAGGAACGAGCAGTACTTC
CDR3 protein: CASSFGTGRNEQYF
J gene: TRBJ2-7
D gene: TRBD1
V gene: TRBV7-9
clone size: few

CDR3 DNA: TGTGCCAGCAGGGAGGGGACAGGGGAGAGCTACGAGCAGTACTTC
CDR3 protein: CASREGTGESYEQYF
J gene: TRBJ2-7
D gene: TRBD1
V gene: TRBV6-5
clone size: NA

CDR3 DNA: TGTGCCAGCAGTCTTGACGTAGGGAGCTACGAGCAGTACTTC
CDR3 protein: CASSLDVGSYEQYF
J gene: TRBJ2-7
D gene: NA
V gene: TRBV6-5
clone size: few

CDR3 DNA: TGTGCCAGCAGTTTTATTCAGGGAAGGAATCAGCCCCAGCATTTT
CDR3 protein: CASSFIQGRNQPQHF
J gene: TRBJ1-5
D gene: NA
V gene: TRBV12-3/TRBV12-4
clone size: few

CDR3 DNA: TGTGCCAGCTCACCGCTCGGCAGGATGGGACAGACTTTTGAAGCTTTCTTT
CDR3 protein: CASSPLGRMGQTFEAFF
J gene: TRBJ1-1
D gene: TRBD1
V gene: TRBV9
clone size: NA

CDR3 DNA: TGCAGTGCCGGACCGCTGGAAGAGACCCAGTACTTC
CDR3 protein: CSAGPLEETQYF
J gene: TRBJ2-5
D gene: NA
V gene: TRBV20-1
clone size: few

CDR3 DNA: TGTGCCAGTCAGACATTTAGCAATCAGCCCCAGCATTTT
CDR3 protein: CASQTFSNQPQHF
J gene: TRBJ1-5
D gene: NA
V gene: TRBV3-2
clone size: few

CDR3 DNA: TGCAGTGCTAGAGATCAGGACAGCGAGGGGGGCTACACCTTC
CDR3 protein: CSARDQDSEGGYTF
J gene: TRBJ1-2
D gene: NA
V gene: TRBV20-1
clone size: NA

CDR3 DNA: TGTGCCAGCAGGCGCGAGACAGGGGTAGCTAACTATGGCTACACCTTC
CDR3 protein: CASRRETGVANYGYTF
J gene: TRBJ1-2
D gene: TRBD1
V gene: TRBV10-2
clone size: NA

CDR3 DNA: TGTGCCAGCAGCTCAACTAGCGGGATAACCGGGGAGCTGTTTTTT
CDR3 protein: CASSSTSGITGELFF
J gene: TRBJ2-2
D gene: TRBD2
V gene: TRBV7-8
clone size: many

CDR3 DNA: TGTGCCAGCAGCCCTGAGGGGGCGGTCAGGGAGACCCAGTACTTC
CDR3 protein: CASSPEGAVRETQYF
J gene: TRBJ2-5
D gene: TRBD1
V gene: TRBV7-2
clone size: NA

CDR3 DNA: TGTGCCACCAGCAGAGAACGAGCGCACGAGCAGTACTTC
CDR3 protein: CATSRERAHEQYF
J gene: TRBJ2-7
D gene: NA
V gene: TRBV15
clone size: many

CDR3 DNA: TGTGCCAGCAGCCCACTGGCGCGACTAGCGGGTTACGAGCAGTACTTC
CDR3 protein: CASSPLARLAGYEQYF
J gene: TRBJ2-7
D gene: TRBD2
V gene: TRBV7-9
clone size: NA

CDR3 DNA: TGCAGCTTAGGCCTCGAGAATTCACCCCTCCACTTT
CDR3 protein: CSLGLENSPLHF
J gene: TRBJ1-6
D gene: NA
V gene: TRBV29-1
clone size: NA

CDR3 DNA: TGTGCCAGCGCCGGGGGTCTGACAGGGACCTACGAGCAGTACTTC
CDR3 protein: CASAGGLTGTYEQYF
J gene: TRBJ2-7
D gene: NA
V gene: TRBV6-5
clone size: NA

CDR3 DNA: TGCGCCAGCAGCCAAGATGTGGGCAATCAGCCCCAGCATTTT
CDR3 protein: CASSQDVGNQPQHF
J gene: TRBJ1-5
D gene: NA
V gene: TRBV4-3
clone size: many

CDR3 DNA: TGCAGTGACGACAGGGGATATAGCAATCAGCCCCAGCATTTT
CDR3 protein: CSDDRGYSNQPQHF
J gene: TRBJ1-5
D gene: TRBD1
V gene: TRBV20-1
clone size: few

CDR3 DNA: TGTGCCATCGGCGAACAGGGGTTACAGTACTTC
CDR3 protein: CAIGEQGLQYF
J gene: TRBJ2-7
D gene: TRBD1
V gene: TRBV10-3
clone size: NA

CDR3 DNA: TGTGCCAGCACCCCCAGGGCGGGAGCCCCCTACGAGCAGTACTTC
CDR3 protein: CASTPRAGAPYEQYF
J gene: TRBJ2-7
D gene: TRBD2
V gene: TRBV7-9
clone size: NA

CDR3 DNA: TGTGCCAGCAGTCGAACTCTTTACCAAGAGACCCAGTACTTC
CDR3 protein: CASSRTLYQETQYF
J gene: TRBJ2-5
D gene: NA
V gene: TRBV5-8
clone size: few

CDR3 DNA: TGCAGTGCTAGAGGTCCGATAACCACTGAAGCTTTCTTT
CDR3 protein: CSARGPITTEAFF
J gene: TRBJ1-1
D gene: NA
V gene: TRBV20-1
clone size: many

CDR3 DNA: TGCAGTGCCCAGACGGCTAGCACGGTCCAAGAGACCCAGTACTTC
CDR3 protein: CSAQTASTVQETQYF
J gene: TRBJ2-5
D gene: NA
V gene: TRBV20-1
clone size: many

CDR3 DNA: TGTGCCATCAGTGAGGGGCGGGGTTTTTCAGAGCAGTACTTC
CDR3 protein: CAISEGRGFSEQYF
J gene: TRBJ2-7
D gene: NA
V gene: TRBV10-3
clone size: many

CDR3 DNA: TGCGCCAGCAGCCAAGACGACGTCAGGGGTACCTACGAGCAGTACTTC
CDR3 protein: CASSQDDVRGTYEQYF
J gene: TRBJ2-7
D gene: NA
V gene: TRBV4-3
clone size: few

CDR3 DNA: TGCAGCGCCGGGGGACAGGGGTCAATCTACGAGCAGTACTTC
CDR3 protein: CSAGGQGSIYEQYF
J gene: TRBJ2-7
D gene: TRBD1
V gene: TRBV29-1
clone size: many

CDR3 DNA: TGTGCCAGCAGTCGGCAGGGCCCGGGGTACGAGCAGTACTTC
CDR3 protein: CASSRQGPGYEQYF
J gene: TRBJ2-7
D gene: NA
V gene: TRBV25-1
clone size: many

CDR3 DNA: TGCAGCGTTATCGGACAGGGTAGGGGCTATGGCTACACCTTC
CDR3 protein: CSVIGQGRGYGYTF
J gene: TRBJ1-2
D gene: TRBD1
V gene: TRBV29-1
clone size: many

CDR3 DNA: TGTGCCAGTAGTCTACCGGACAGAGCAACTAATGAAAAACTGTTTTTT
CDR3 protein: CASSLPDRATNEKLFF
J gene: TRBJ1-4
D gene: NA
V gene: TRBV19
clone size: few

CDR3 DNA: TGCAGTGCTAGAGAGGGGGCGGGTGAAAAACTGTTTTTT
CDR3 protein: CSAREGAGEKLFF
J gene: TRBJ1-4
D gene: NA
V gene: TRBV20-1
clone size: NA

CDR3 DNA: TGCAGTGCCAACAGAGTGAACACTGAAGCTTTCTTT
CDR3 protein: CSANRVNTEAFF
J gene: TRBJ1-1
D gene: NA
V gene: TRBV20-1
clone size: many

CDR3 DNA: TGTGCCAGCAGTTATGGGGGGGCCGATGGCTACACCTTC
CDR3 protein: CASSYGGADGYTF
J gene: TRBJ1-2
D gene: NA
V gene: TRBV6-5
clone size: many

CDR3 DNA: TGTGCCACCAGCAGAGATCGACTCGGGGGGCCAATTGAAGCTTTCTTT
CDR3 protein: CATSRDRLGGPIEAFF
J gene: TRBJ1-1
D gene: NA
V gene: TRBV15
clone size: many

CDR3 DNA: TGTACCAGTAGTATTGGCTACGAGCAGTACTTC
CDR3 protein: CTSSIGYEQYF
J gene: TRBJ2-7
D gene: NA
V gene: TRBV19
clone size: NA

CDR3 DNA: TGTGCCAGCAGCCCGCGACTAGCGCTGACCTACAATGAGCAGTTCTTC
CDR3 protein: CASSPRLALTYNEQFF
J gene: TRBJ2-1
D gene: TRBD2
V gene: TRBV7-9
clone size: NA

CDR3 DNA: TGTGCCAGTAGCCCTACAGGGGGTGTCCAGCCCCAGCATTTT
CDR3 protein: CASSPTGGVQPQHF
J gene: TRBJ1-5
D gene: TRBD1
V gene: TRBV19
clone size: many

CDR3 DNA: TGTGCCAGCAGTCTACGGACGGGCCAGAACACTGAAGCTTTCTTT
CDR3 protein: CASSLRTGQNTEAFF
J gene: TRBJ1-1
D gene: NA
V gene: TRBV12-3/TRBV12-4
clone size: many

CDR3 DNA: TGTGCCAGCGTACGAGCGGGAGCCAATGAGCAGTACTTC
CDR3 protein: CASVRAGANEQYF
J gene: TRBJ2-7
D gene: TRBD2
V gene: TRBV19
clone size: NA

CDR3 DNA: TGTGCCAGCACCCCAGGGATAGCGGGAGCCTACGAGCAGTACTTC
CDR3 protein: CASTPGIAGAYEQYF
J gene: TRBJ2-7
D gene: TRBD2
V gene: TRBV7-2
clone size: many

CDR3 DNA: TGTGCCAGCAGCTCCCAGGACAGACCTGAAGCTTTCTTT
CDR3 protein: CASSSQDRPEAFF
J gene: TRBJ1-1
D gene: NA
V gene: TRBV7-9
clone size: many

CDR3 DNA: TGTGCCACCAGAGGGACAGGGAGGAACACTGAAGCTTTCTTT
CDR3 protein: CATRGTGRNTEAFF
J gene: TRBJ1-1
D gene: TRBD1
V gene: TRBV24-1
clone size: many

CDR3 DNA: TGCGCCAGCAGCCCCGGTGGGCCGTCACCCCTCCACTTT
CDR3 protein: CASSPGGPSPLHF
J gene: TRBJ1-6
D gene: NA
V gene: TRBV5-1
clone size: many

CDR3 DNA: TGCAGCGTTGAGGAGGGACAGACAAACTATGGCTACACCTTC
CDR3 protein: CSVEEGQTNYGYTF
J gene: TRBJ1-2
D gene: TRBD1
V gene: TRBV29-1
clone size: once

CDR3 DNA: TGTGCCACCAGTGGACCTAGCGGGAGCTTAGCCGGGGAGCTGTTTTTT
CDR3 protein: CATSGPSGSLAGELFF
J gene: TRBJ2-2
D gene: TRBD2
V gene: TRBV24-1
clone size: NA

CDR3 DNA: TGCGCCAGCAGCGGCGACAGGGAGGACGAAAAACTGTTTTTT
CDR3 protein: CASSGDREDEKLFF
J gene: TRBJ1-4
D gene: TRBD1
V gene: TRBV5-1
clone size: NA

CDR3 DNA: TGTGCCAGCAGTTCGGACAGACTCCAAGAGACCCAGTACTTC
CDR3 protein: CASSSDRLQETQYF
J gene: TRBJ2-5
D gene: NA
V gene: TRBV28
clone size: few

CDR3 DNA: TGTGCCAGCAATTCAGCGGTGGGAGAGCAGTACTTC
CDR3 protein: CASNSAVGEQYF
J gene: TRBJ2-7
D gene: NA
V gene: TRBV2
clone size: NA

CDR3 DNA: TGCAGTGCTACTAGCGGCTACCCTACCGAGCAGTACTTC
CDR3 protein: CSATSGYPTEQYF
J gene: TRBJ2-7
D gene: TRBD2
V gene: TRBV20-1
clone size: many

CDR3 DNA: TGCAGCGTTGGGACAGCGGGGGGGCCGGTCGAGCAGTACTTC
CDR3 protein: CSVGTAGGPVEQYF
J gene: TRBJ2-7
D gene: TRBD2
V gene: TRBV29-1
clone size: many

CDR3 DNA: TGTGCCAGCAGTCACCCGGGACAGGGGTACGAGCGGTACTTC
CDR3 protein: CASSHPGQGYERYF
J gene: TRBJ2-7
D gene: TRBD1
V gene: TRBV9
clone size: NA

CDR3 DNA: TGTGCCATCACCGCCGGAGGGGATGAAGCTTTCTTT
CDR3 protein: CAITAGGDEAFF
J gene: TRBJ1-1
D gene: NA
V gene: TRBV10-3
clone size: NA

CDR3 DNA: TGTGCCAGCAGCTTAGAGATAGCCGACAGCTCCTACGAGCAGTACTTC
CDR3 protein: CASSLEIADSSYEQYF
J gene: TRBJ2-7
D gene: NA
V gene: TRBV7-6
clone size: many